The 8 T cell receptor beta chains below all came from one sample that was sequenced in a study of cytomegalovirus exposure and HLA in healthy donors. The PCR made use of 60 Vbeta and 13 Jbeta primers. The data were produced by immunoSEQ multiplex PCR, yet TCRdb's version contains in-frame clones alone and is incomplete. Seen here are some 90,000 clones, more than 60% observed once, and the top ten hold 2% to 2.5%. Source material: PBMCs. Receptors were obtained from a man aged 45-60 years in good health and CMV-seronegative.

The V gene is TRBV10-3, the J gene TRBJ2-3, with D perhaps TRBD2 (6 bases). V lost 5 bases, J lost 2 bases, and 23 bases lay in between. CDR3 length equals 18 residues. Germline V gene data show CDR1 as ENHRY and CDR2 as SYGVKD. The CDR3 DNA reads as TGTGCCATCAGTACCCCCCGGGGTAGCGGAGATACCACAGATACGCAGTATTTT. The encoded protein is CAISTPRGSGDTTDTQYF.

The CDR3 nucleotides read TGTGCCAGCAGTGAGCTGGGACTAGCGGGATCCGAGCAGTACTTC. It translates to CASSELGLAGSEQYF. The chain carries TRBV9 and TRBJ2-7; 13 nucleotides line up with TRBD2. With V trimmed by 5 bases and J by 6 bases, 8 bases remained unmatched. The CDR3 sequence is 15 residues long. CDR1 and CDR2 from the germline V gene are SGDLS and YYNGEE.

The rearrangement joins TRBV6-5 to TRBJ1-6, with a possible D match to TRBD1 (5 bases). Germline V lookup: CDR1 MNHEY, CDR2 SVGAGI. Trimming took off 7 bases at V and 7 bases at J, with 17 bases between the two ends. The CDR3 consists of 15 residues. For the CDR3, the DNA is TGTGCCAGCACCCCAAATCAGGGTTGGAATTCACCCCTCCACTTT. Translated, it gives CASTPNQGWNSPLHF.

This chain links TRBV7-9 with TRBJ2-7; weak D call: TRBD2 (6 bases). This CDR3 spans 14 amino acids. V gave up 5 bases and J gave up 1 base, with 12 bases separating them. Germline V gene data show CDR1 as SEHNR and CDR2 as FQNEAQ (reference sequence). CDR3 protein: CASSPAGSSYEQYF. The CDR3 coding sequence is TGTGCCAGCAGCCCCGCGGGGTCTTCCTACGAGCAGTACTTC. Drawing the rest from reference TRBV7-9 and TRBJ2-7, the complete variable domain is DTGVSQNPRHKITKRGQNVTFRCDPISEHNRLYWYRQTLGQGPEFLTYFQNEAQLEKSRLLSDRFSAERPKGSFSTLEIQRTEQGDSAMYLCASSPAGSSYEQYFGPGTRLTVT.

V gene TRBV7-8 combines with J gene TRBJ1-2; D not certain. Between the trimmed V and J ends, which lost 3 bases and 11 bases, there was a span of 19 bases. From germline, CDR1 is SGHVS and CDR2 FQNEAQ. This CDR3 region has 14 residues. The CDR3 sequence: CASSLSGAEFSYTF. The CDR3 nucleotides read TGTGCCAGCAGCTTGAGTGGCGCGGAGTTTAGTTACACCTTC.

The J gene is TRBJ1-4, the V gene TRBV19; possible D gene TRBD1, 5 bases. The V end lost 7 bases, the J end lost 12 bases, and 27 bases lay between the germline ends. There are 16 residues in the CDR3. CDR1 LNHDA and CDR2 SQIVND come from the germline V gene (reference sequence). Here the CDR3 DNA reads TGTGCCAGTACGGAGGGGCTCCGATCCCCTCGGGAGGAACTGTTTTTT. This gives the protein CASTEGLRSPREELFF.

Note on this clone: Germline is not matched at one junction end, which may reflect a read error. The genes are TRBV7-7 and TRBJ2-5; 10 bases are a match to TRBD1. The germline CDR1 and CDR2 sequences are SSHAT and FNYEAQ (reference sequence). The CDR3 covers 15 residues. CDR3 region: CASSLTGTGEETQYF. The CDR3 DNA is TGTGCTAGCAGCTTGACGGGGACAGGGGAAGAGACCCAGTACTTC.

The chain employs TRBV6-4 and TRBJ2-1; 10 bases match TRBD2. CDR1 is MRHNA, CDR2 SNTAGT, per germline. The ends lost 1 base at V and 8 bases at J; junction bases unmatched: 8. The CDR3 spans 16 residues. CDR3 in amino acids: CASSDFVAGGLDEQFF. DNA for the CDR3: TGTGCCAGCAGTGACTTTGTAGCGGGGGGATTGGATGAGCAGTTCTTC.